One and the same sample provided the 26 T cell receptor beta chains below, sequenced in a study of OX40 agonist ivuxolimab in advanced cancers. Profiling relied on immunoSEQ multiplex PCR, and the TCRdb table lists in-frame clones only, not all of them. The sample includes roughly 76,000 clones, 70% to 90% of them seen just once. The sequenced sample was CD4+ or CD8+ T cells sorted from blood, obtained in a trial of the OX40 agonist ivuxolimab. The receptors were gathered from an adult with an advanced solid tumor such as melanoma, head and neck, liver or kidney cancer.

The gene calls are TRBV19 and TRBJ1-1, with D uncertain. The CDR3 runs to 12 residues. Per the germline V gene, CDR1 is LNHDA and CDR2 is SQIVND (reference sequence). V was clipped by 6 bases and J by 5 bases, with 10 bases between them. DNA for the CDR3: TGTGCCAGTAGAGACGTTGAGACTGAAGCTTTCTTT. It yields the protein CASRDVETEAFF.

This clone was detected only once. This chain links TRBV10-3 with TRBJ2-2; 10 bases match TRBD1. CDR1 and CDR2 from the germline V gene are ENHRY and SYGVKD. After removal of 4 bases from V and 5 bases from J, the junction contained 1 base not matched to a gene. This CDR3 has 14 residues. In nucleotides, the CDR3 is TGTGCCATCAGTGGGACAGGGGGAACCGGGGAGCTGTTTTTT. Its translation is CAISGTGGTGELFF.

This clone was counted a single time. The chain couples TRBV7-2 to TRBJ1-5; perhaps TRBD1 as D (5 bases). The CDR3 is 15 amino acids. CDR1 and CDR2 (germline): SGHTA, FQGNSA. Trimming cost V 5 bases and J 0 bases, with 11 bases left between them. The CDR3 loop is CASSQLQDSNQPQHF. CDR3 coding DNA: TGTGCCAGCAGCCAACTACAGGATAGCAATCAGCCCCAGCATTTT. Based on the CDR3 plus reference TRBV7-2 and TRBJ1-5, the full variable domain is GAGVSQSPSNKVTEKGKDVELRCDPISGHTALYWYRQSLGQGLEFLIYFQGNSAPDKSGLPSDRFSAERTGGSVSTLTIQRTQQEDSAVYLCASSQLQDSNQPQHFGDGTRLSIL.

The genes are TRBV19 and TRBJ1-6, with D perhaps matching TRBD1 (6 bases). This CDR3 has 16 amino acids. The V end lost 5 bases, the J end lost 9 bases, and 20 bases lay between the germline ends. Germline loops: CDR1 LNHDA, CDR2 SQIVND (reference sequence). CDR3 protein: CASSPGQGFSSSPLHF. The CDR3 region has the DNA TGTGCCAGTAGTCCGGGACAAGGATTTTCGAGTTCACCCCTCCACTTT. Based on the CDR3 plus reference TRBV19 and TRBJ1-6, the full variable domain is DGGITQSPKYLFRKEGQNVTLSCEQNLNHDAMYWYRQDPGQGLRLIYYSQIVNDFQKGDIAEGYSVSREKKESFPLTVTSAQKNPTAFYLCASSPGQGFSSSPLHFGNGTRLTVT.

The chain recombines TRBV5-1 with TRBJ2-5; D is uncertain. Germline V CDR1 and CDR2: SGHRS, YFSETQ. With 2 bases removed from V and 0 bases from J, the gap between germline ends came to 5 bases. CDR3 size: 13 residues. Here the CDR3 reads CASSFAHQETQYF. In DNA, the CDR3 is TGCGCCAGCAGCTTTGCCCACCAAGAGACCCAGTACTTC.

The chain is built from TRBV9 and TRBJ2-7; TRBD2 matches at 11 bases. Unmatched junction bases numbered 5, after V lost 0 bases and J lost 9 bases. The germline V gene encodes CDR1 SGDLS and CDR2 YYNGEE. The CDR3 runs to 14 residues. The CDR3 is CASSVEGTSGPQYF. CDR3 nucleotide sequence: TGTGCCAGCAGCGTAGAAGGGACTAGCGGACCGCAGTACTTC. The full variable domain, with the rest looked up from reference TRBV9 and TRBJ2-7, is DSGVTQTPKHLITATGQRVTLRCSPRSGDLSVYWYQQSLDQGLQFLIQYYNGEERAKGNILERFSAQQFPDLHSELNLSSLELGDSALYFCASSVEGTSGPQYFGPGTRLTVT.

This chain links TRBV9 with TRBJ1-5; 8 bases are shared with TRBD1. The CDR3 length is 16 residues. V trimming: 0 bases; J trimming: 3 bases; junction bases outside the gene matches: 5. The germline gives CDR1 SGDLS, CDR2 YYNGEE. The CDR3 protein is CASSVDGQGANQPQHF. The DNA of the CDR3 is TGTGCCAGCAGCGTAGATGGACAGGGCGCCAATCAGCCCCAGCATTTT.

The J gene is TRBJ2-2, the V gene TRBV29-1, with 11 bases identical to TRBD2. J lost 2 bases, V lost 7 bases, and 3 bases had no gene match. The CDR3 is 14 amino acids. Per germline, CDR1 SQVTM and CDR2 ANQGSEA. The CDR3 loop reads CSAGTSGNTGELFF. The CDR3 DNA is TGCAGCGCTGGGACTAGCGGAAACACCGGGGAGCTGTTTTTT.

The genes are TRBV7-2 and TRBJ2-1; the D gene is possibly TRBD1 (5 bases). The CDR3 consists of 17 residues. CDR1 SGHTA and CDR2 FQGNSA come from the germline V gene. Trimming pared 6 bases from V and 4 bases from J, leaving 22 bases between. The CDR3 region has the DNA TGTGCCAGCAGTCCCAGCGCGGACACCAGTCGGTACAATGAGCAGTTCTTC. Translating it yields CASSPSADTSRYNEQFF.

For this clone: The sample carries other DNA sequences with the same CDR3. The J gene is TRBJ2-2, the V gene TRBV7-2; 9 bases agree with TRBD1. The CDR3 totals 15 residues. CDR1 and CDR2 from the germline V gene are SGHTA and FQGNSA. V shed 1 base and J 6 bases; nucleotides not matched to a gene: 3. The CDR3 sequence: CASSLGTGEAGELFF. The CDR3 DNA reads TGTGCCAGCAGCTTAGGGACAGGGGAGGCCGGGGAGCTGTTTTTT.

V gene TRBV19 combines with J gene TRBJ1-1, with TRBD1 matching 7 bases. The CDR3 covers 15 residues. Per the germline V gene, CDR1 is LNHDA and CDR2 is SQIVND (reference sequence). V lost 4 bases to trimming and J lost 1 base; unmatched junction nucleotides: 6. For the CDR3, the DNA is TGTGCCAGTAGTAATTTACAGGGGTCGAACACTGAAGCTTTCTTT. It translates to CASSNLQGSNTEAFF.

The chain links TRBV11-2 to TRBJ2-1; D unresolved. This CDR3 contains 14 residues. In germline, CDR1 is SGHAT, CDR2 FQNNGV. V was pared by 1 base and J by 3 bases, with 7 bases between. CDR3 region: CASSLASIYNEQFF. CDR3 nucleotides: TGTGCCAGCAGCTTAGCTAGTATCTACAATGAGCAGTTCTTC.

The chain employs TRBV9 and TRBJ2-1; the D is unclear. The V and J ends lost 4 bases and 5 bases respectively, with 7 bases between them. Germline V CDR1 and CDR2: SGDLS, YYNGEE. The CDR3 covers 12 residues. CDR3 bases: TGTGCCAGCAGCTCCCAAAACAATGAGCAGTTCTTC. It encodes CASSSQNNEQFF.

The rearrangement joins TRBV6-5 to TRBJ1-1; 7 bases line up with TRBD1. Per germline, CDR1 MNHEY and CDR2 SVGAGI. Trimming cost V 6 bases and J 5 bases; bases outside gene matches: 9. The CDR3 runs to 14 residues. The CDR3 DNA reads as TGTGCCAGCAGCAACGCACAGGGGACTACTGAAGCTTTCTTT. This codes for CASSNAQGTTEAFF.

CDR3 residues: CAISRSNQPQHF. The CDR3 nucleotides read TGTGCCATCAGTCGGAGCAATCAGCCCCAGCATTTT. The chain joins TRBV10-3 to TRBJ1-5; D is undetermined. The CDR3 runs 12 residues. Germline V gene sequence: CDR1 ENHRY, CDR2 SYGVKD. Between the trimmed V and J ends, which lost 5 bases and 1 base, there was a span of 3 bases.

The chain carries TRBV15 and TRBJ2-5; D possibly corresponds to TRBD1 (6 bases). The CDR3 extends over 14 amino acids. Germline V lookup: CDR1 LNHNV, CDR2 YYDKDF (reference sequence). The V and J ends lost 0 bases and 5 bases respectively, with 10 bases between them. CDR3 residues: CATSRDRGGETQYF. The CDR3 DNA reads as TGTGCCACCAGCAGAGACAGGGGTGGCGAGACCCAGTACTTC. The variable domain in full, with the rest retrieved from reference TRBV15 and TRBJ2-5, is DAMVIQNPRYQVTQFGKPVTLSCSQTLNHNVMYWYQQKSSQAPKLLFHYYDKDFNNEADTPDNFQSRRPNTSFCFLDIRSPGLGDTAMYLCATSRDRGGETQYFGPGTRLLVL.

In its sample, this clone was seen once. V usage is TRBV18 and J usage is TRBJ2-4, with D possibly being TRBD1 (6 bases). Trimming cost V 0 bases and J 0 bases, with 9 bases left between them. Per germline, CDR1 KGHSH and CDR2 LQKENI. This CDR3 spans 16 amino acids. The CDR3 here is CASSPPQGLAKNIQYF. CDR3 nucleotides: TGTGCCAGCTCACCACCTCAGGGGCTAGCCAAAAACATTCAGTACTTC.

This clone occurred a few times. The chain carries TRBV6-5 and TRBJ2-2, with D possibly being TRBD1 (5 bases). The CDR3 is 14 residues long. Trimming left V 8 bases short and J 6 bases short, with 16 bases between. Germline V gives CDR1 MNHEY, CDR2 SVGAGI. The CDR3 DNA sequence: TGTGCCAGCCGGACAAAAGTTGGCGCCGGGGAGCTGTTTTTT. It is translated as CASRTKVGAGELFF.

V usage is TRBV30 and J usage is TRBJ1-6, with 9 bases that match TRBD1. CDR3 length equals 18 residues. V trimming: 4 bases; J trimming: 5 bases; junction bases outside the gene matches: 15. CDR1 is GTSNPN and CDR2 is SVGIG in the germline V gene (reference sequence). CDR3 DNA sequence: TGTGCCTGGACCTTGGGGCCGGACAGGGGACGAAATAATTCACCCCTCCACTTT. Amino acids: CAWTLGPDRGRNNSPLHF.

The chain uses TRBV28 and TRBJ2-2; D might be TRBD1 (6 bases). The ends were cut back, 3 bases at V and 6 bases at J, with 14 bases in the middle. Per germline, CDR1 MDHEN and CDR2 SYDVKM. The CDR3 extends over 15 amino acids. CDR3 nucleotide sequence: TGTGCCAGCAGTTTTAAGGGGGATAGGGCCGGGGAGCTGTTTTTT. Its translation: CASSFKGDRAGELFF.

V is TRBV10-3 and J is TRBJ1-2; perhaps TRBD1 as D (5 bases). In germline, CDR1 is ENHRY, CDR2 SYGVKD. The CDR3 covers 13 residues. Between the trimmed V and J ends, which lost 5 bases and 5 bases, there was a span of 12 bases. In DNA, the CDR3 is TGTGCCATCAGTACCGGGACGGAATATGGCTACACCTTC. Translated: CAISTGTEYGYTF.

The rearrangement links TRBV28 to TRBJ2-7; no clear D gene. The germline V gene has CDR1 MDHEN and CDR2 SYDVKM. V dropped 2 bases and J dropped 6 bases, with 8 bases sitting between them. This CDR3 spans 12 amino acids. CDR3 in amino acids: CASSLRPPEQYF. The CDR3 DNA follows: TGTGCCAGCAGTTTACGCCCTCCCGAGCAGTACTTC.

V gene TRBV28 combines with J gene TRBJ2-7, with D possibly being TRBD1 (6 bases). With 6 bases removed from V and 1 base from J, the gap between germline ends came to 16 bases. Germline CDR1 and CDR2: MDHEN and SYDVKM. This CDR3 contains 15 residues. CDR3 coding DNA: TGTGCCAGCAGCCGATTTTCAGGGGTTTCCTACGAGCAGTACTTC. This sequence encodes CASSRFSGVSYEQYF.

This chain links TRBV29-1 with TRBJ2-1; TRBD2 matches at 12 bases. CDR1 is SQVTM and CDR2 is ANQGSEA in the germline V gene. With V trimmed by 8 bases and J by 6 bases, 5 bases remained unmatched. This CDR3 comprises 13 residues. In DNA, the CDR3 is TGCAGCACCTGGGGACTAGCGGGCAATGAGCAGTTCTTC. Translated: CSTWGLAGNEQFF.

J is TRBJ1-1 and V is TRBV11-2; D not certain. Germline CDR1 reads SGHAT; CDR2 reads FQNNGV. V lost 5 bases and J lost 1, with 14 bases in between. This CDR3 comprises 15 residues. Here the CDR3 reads CASSPRVGRNTEAFF. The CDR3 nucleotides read TGTGCCAGCAGCCCGAGGGTCGGACGGAACACTGAAGCTTTCTTT. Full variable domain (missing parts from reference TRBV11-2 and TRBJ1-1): EAGVAQSPRYKIIEKRQSVAFWCNPISGHATLYWYQQILGQGPKLLIQFQNNGVVDDSQLPKDRFSAERLKGVDSTLKIQPAKLEDSAVYLCASSPRVGRNTEAFFGQGTRLTVV.

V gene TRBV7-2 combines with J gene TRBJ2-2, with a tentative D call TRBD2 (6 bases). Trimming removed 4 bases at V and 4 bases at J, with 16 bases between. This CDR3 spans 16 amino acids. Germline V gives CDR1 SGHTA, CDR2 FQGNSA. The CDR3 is CASSSNRDFFTGELFF. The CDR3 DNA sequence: TGTGCCAGCAGCTCCAACCGGGACTTCTTCACCGGGGAGCTGTTTTTT.